The present T cell receptor beta chain was sequenced within a study of T cells in Graves' hyperthyroidism and ophthalmopathy (dated by TCRdb to about 2019). In the study overall: Peripheral blood samples were taken at initial diagnosis, before any treatment was given. TCR V-J signatures able to tell the groups apart were searched for in a discovery cohort of approximately 95 patients, of whom roughly 42 had Graves' ophthalmopathy and 57 had stable Graves' hyperthyroidism. Whether ophthalmopathy could be predicted prospectively was tested in an independent validation cohort made up of some 20 hyperthyroidism patients plus 17 patients who later progressed to ophthalmopathy. The 100 discovery patients were randomly divided into training and test sets at a 7:3 ratio. The study also compared thyroid tissue and blood T-cell repertoires from a handful of Graves' hyperthyroidism patients. After sampling, hyperthyroidism patients received methimazole starting at 30 mg daily, and ophthalmopathy patients received high-dose intravenous methylprednisolone. TCR Vbeta CDR3 sequencing of 140 or so peripheral blood samples (over 40 ophthalmopathy, roughly 74 hyperthyroidism and approximately 17 progressor patients) is reported in the paper.

Stable Graves' hyperthyroidism was defined as no progression to ophthalmopathy during 18 months of follow-up. Hyperthyroidism patients were newly diagnosed, with disease duration under 2 months, and aged 18 to 65 years. Exclusion was applied to patients with uncontrolled infections, other autoimmune diseases, pregnancy or lactation. Diagnoses were based on clinical symptoms, serum thyroxine and TRAb, thyroid ultrasound and orbital computed tomography. Ficoll-Paque density gradient centrifugation was used to isolate PBMCs from approximately 10 ml of fresh peripheral blood. Total RNA was extracted with Trizol reagent, and quality was checked on an Agilent 2100 Bioanalyzer. The TCR beta CDR3 regions were amplified from the RNA transcripts. The TCR CDR3 was subjected to a first round of RT-PCR using the HTBI primer set and the Qiagen OneStep RT-PCR kit. Libraries were constructed in a second round of multiplex PCR, after which size selection and purification were performed. Paired-end sequencing of the libraries was performed with 100 bp reads on an Illumina HiSeq2000. As for the original processing: Raw data were processed with SOAPnuke, discarding reads with adapters, uncalled bases, mean Phred below 15, or no exact constant-primer or identifier match. COPE v1.2.5 was used to merge the high-quality paired reads, and each unique nucleotide sequence was defined as a clonotype. MiTCR v1.1 was used to align clonotypes to the IMGT TRBV, TRBD and TRBJ reference segments. The analysis included only V-J combinations with a frequency above 0.0001, which together covered 98% to 99.2% of the repertoires. The TCS score was defined as F50 (clonal expansion) divided by E x V (chaos), with BLOSUM62-based TCRdist calculated between CDR3 peptides within each V-J. Welch's t-statistics and random forest reduced around 510 V-J features to roughly 13, which were used in a naive Bayes classifier (R e1071). The Morisita-Horn index was used to measure how similar the thyroid and blood repertoires were. TCRdb's own reprocessing of the public reads used fastp at Q25 and MiXCR and kept productive beta chains. Rows with a matching CDR3 protein are joined into one entry that keeps the most common DNA and genes. TCRdb assigned the V and J calls; the authors' analysis was not used. The sample table shows around 97,000 distinct CDR3 sequences, and about 50% are seen once. Together, the top ten hold 26% of the sample.

V gives up 4 bases and J gives up 1 base, and the segment between their germline ends measures 13 bases. Spanning cysteine to phenylalanine, the CDR3 consists of 15 amino acids. Only the CDR3 region is kept as DNA, spanning 45 bases read in frame from base 1. Via the germline V gene (reference sequence), CDR1 is SEHNR and CDR2 FQNEAQ. Here is what the overall study found, with its caveats: A 13 V-J signature model separated ophthalmopathy from stable hyperthyroidism, with approximately 87% sensitivity and 81.08% specificity in cross-validation and 80%/75% in testing. During validation, the model predicted progression to ophthalmopathy a median of around six months ahead of onset, with more than 55% sensitivity and about 75% specificity. Sample size was not statistically predetermined, and blinding of investigators to group allocation was not performed. Blood samples also contained most of the expanded thyroid clonotypes (frequency above 0.001), which suggests that blood repertoires may reflect thyroid immune responses.

On this clonotype: Which antigen it targets is not known. Base quality data are lacking; no much larger clone is found one base away.

The V and J segments used are TRBV7-9 and TRBJ1-1, with a weak D call of TRBD1 (6 bases match). This TCR came from a man aged 40-49 years with Graves' hyperthyroidism. Sequencing was performed on blood. The DNA sequence is as follows: TGTGCCAGCAGCTCCGCCGAGACAGGGAACACTGAAGCTTTCTTT. Its translation is CASSSAETGNTEAFF.